These 24 T cell receptor beta chains share one sample of origin, sequenced in a study of immune characterization of retroperitoneal liposarcoma. TCRdb called the PCR reads again in MiXCR, with one record for every CDR3 protein. The sample yields roughly 8,000 distinct CDR3 sequences, just under 30% seen once. Sequenced material: blood. The receptor source for this set is a male donor with retroperitoneal liposarcoma.

This clonotype was observed many times. The chain is built from TRBV11-2 and TRBJ2-3, with 7 bases identical to TRBD2. The CDR3 contains 21 residues. In germline, CDR1 is SGHAT, CDR2 FQNNGV. Trimming removed 1 base from V and 4 bases from J; junction bases left unmatched: 23. Here the CDR3 DNA reads TGTGCCAGCAGCTTAGGTCCACGACTAGCCCCTAGGAGAGAATCCCCAGATACGCAGTATTTT. The encoded protein is CASSLGPRLAPRRESPDTQYF.

For this clonotype: Without the conserved terminal phenylalanine or tryptophan, this CDR3 likely stems from a read error. V is TRBV6-8 and J is TRBJ2-4, with 7 bases that match TRBD2. CDR1 is MNHGY and CDR2 is SAAAGT in the germline V gene. Trimming removed 8 bases from V and 13 bases from J; junction bases left unmatched: 20. The CDR3 is 15 residues long. CDR3 sequence (DNA): TGTGCCAGCGGCAGTCCGGGGGGTCCCTACAATGAGCAGTACTTA. It specifies CASGSPGGPYNEQYL.

By proportion, this clonotype is medium-sized. The chain couples TRBV11-2 to TRBJ2-3; D is perhaps TRBD2 (5 bases). Germline CDR1 and CDR2: SGHAT and FQNNGV. The V end was cut by 5 bases, the J end by 6 bases, with 24 bases between. The CDR3 spans 17 residues. Written as DNA, the CDR3 is TGTGCCAGCAGCCATATAGGACTCATAAGAGACTGGGATACGCAGTATTTT. Translation: CASSHIGLIRDWDTQYF.

In its sample, this clonotype was seen a few times. The chain joins TRBV5-1 to TRBJ1-1; a weak D match, TRBD1 (5 bases). The CDR3 is made up of 13 amino acids. The germline gives CDR1 SGHRS, CDR2 YFSETQ. V was cut by 0 bases and J by 8 bases, with 11 bases left in between. CDR3 sequence: CASSLGMGLEAFF. The CDR3 DNA is TGCGCCAGCAGCTTGGGAATGGGACTGGAAGCTTTCTTT.

Worth noting for this clonotype: Given the absence of the conserved phenylalanine or tryptophan at the CDR3 end, a read error is likely. This chain connects TRBV7-8 to TRBJ2-1; D not resolved. CDR1 and CDR2 from the germline V gene are SGHVS and FQNEAQ. The V and J ends lost 3 bases and 12 bases respectively, with 15 bases between them. The CDR3 length is 13 residues. The CDR3: CASSFGPSPVQFL. CDR3 nucleotide sequence: TGTGCCAGCAGCTTTGGGCCCAGTCCGGTGCAGTTCTTA.

Many counts were recorded for this clonotype. CDR3 nucleotide sequence: TGTGCCAGCAGTCCAGGGGCTAACTATGGCTACACCTTC. Protein: CASSPGANYGYTF. V and J are TRBV6-1 and TRBJ1-2; D may be TRBD1 (6 bases). The CDR3 sequence is 13 residues long. Trimming pared 5 bases from V and 0 bases from J, leaving 7 bases between. Germline V gene data show CDR1 as MNHNS and CDR2 as SASEGT.

This clonotype is classed as medium-sized. The chain joins TRBV7-7 to TRBJ2-1, with TRBD1 as a possible D gene (5 bases). Deletions cut 4 bases from V and 2 bases from J, with 12 bases between. Germline CDR1 reads SSHAT; CDR2 reads FNYEAQ (reference sequence). This CDR3 is 15 amino acids long. The CDR3 here is CASSSSQVAYNEQFF. CDR3 in DNA: TGTGCCAGCAGCTCGTCACAGGTAGCCTACAATGAGCAGTTCTTC. The variable domain in full, completed from reference TRBV7-7 and TRBJ2-1, reads GAGVSQSPRYKVTKRGQDVTLRCDPISSHATLYWYQQALGQGPEFLTYFNYEAQPDKSGLPSDRFSAERPEGSISTLTIQRTEQRDSAMYRCASSSSQVAYNEQFFGPGTRLTVL.

This clonotype was picked up a small number of times. The gene calls are TRBV4-1 and TRBJ1-1, with D possibly being TRBD1 (5 bases). This CDR3 contains 18 residues. Trimming took 0 bases from V and 4 from J, leaving 21 bases between them. The germline V gene encodes CDR1 MGHRA and CDR2 YSYEKL. CDR3 nucleotide sequence: TGCGCCAGCAGCCAAGAGGTCGGACAAAGAAAAGGGACCACTGAAGCTTTCTTT. Protein product: CASSQEVGQRKGTTEAFF.

This clonotype was seen repeatedly, ten times or more. The CDR3 bases are TGTGCCAGCAGTATTGGGGCTAGCAATCAGCCCCAGCATTTT. Its protein is CASSIGASNQPQHF. V usage is TRBV6-1 and J usage is TRBJ1-5, with D perhaps matching TRBD1 (5 bases). Germline values: CDR1 MNHNS, CDR2 SASEGT. V was cut by 5 bases and J by 0 bases, with 8 bases left in between. The CDR3 contains 14 residues.

In its sample, this clonotype is medium-sized. J is TRBJ1-1 and V is TRBV6-1, with 9 bases lining up with TRBD1. Germline values: CDR1 MNHNS, CDR2 SASEGT. The CDR3 is 14 residues long. V lost 5 bases, J lost 4 bases, and 5 bases stayed unmatched. The CDR3 here is CASSYQTGGTEAFF. CDR3 nucleotide sequence: TGTGCCAGCAGTTATCAGACAGGGGGCACTGAAGCTTTCTTT.

This chain joins TRBV4-1 and TRBJ2-5, with TRBD2 matching 10 bases. Per the germline V gene, CDR1 is MGHRA and CDR2 is YSYEKL. V trimming: 5 bases; J trimming: 2 bases; junction bases outside the gene matches: 14. The CDR3 covers 18 residues. The CDR3 nucleotides are TGCGCCAGCAGCTATGAACCCGGGACTAGCGTTTCGCAAGAGACCCAGTACTTC. It codes for CASSYEPGTSVSQETQYF.

The CDR3 is CASSYPSANSPLHF. CDR3 DNA sequence: TGTGCCAGCAGTTACCCTTCCGCGAATTCACCCCTCCACTTT. The chain employs TRBV6-5 and TRBJ1-6, with D hard to call. V lost 2 bases, J lost 7 bases, and 9 bases lay in between. CDR1 is MNHEY and CDR2 is SVGAGI in the germline V gene. This CDR3 region has 14 residues.

The chain recombines TRBV6-6 with TRBJ1-2; 8 nucleotides agree with TRBD1. Looked up from germline, CDR1 is MNHNY and CDR2 is SVGAGI (reference sequence). The CDR3 contains 15 residues. V lost 5 bases and J lost 5; bases outside the gene matches: 10. This CDR3 is CASSVYDRGPYGYTF. CDR3 sequence (DNA): TGTGCCAGCAGTGTATACGACAGGGGCCCGTATGGCTACACCTTC.

The genes are TRBV7-2 and TRBJ2-1; D gene uncertain. The J call may be incorrect, as the DNA end agrees better with TRBJ2-7. The CDR3 totals 13 residues. CDR1 SGHTA and CDR2 FQGNSA come from the germline V gene. The CDR3 coding sequence is TGTGCCAGCAGCTCCCTACCTCTGGGCGAGCAGTACTTC. It codes for CASSSLPLGEQYF.

By sample share, this clonotype is medium-sized. The chain couples TRBV6-1 to TRBJ1-2; 8 positions agree with TRBD1. The CDR3 is made up of 13 amino acids. The V segment lost 2 bases and the J segment 8 bases; nucleotides outside the gene matches: 4. Germline values: CDR1 MNHNS, CDR2 SASEGT. As DNA, the CDR3 is TGTGCCAGCAGTGAACAGGGGGCGCGGGGCTACACCTTC. Protein: CASSEQGARGYTF.

V is TRBV5-1 and J is TRBJ2-3; TRBD1 aligns across 9 bases. The junction had 5 bases not matched to a gene; V was cut back by 4 bases and J by 5 bases. Germline loops: CDR1 SGHRS, CDR2 YFSETQ. The CDR3 is made up of 14 amino acids. The CDR3 region is CASSAGQGIDTQYF. The CDR3 DNA is TGCGCCAGCAGCGCGGGACAGGGCATAGATACGCAGTATTTT.

In this sample, this clonotype is medium-sized. The chain's CDR3 is CASRPGGPYNEQFF. Written as DNA, the CDR3 is TGTGCCAGCAGACCAGGGGGCCCCTACAATGAGCAGTTCTTC. J is TRBJ2-1 and V is TRBV6-1, with 8 bases matching TRBD1. V trimming: 6 bases; J trimming: 2 bases; junction bases outside the gene matches: 3. Per the germline V gene, CDR1 is MNHNS and CDR2 is SASEGT. This CDR3 is built from 14 residues.

This clonotype was found a few times. The junction differs from germline at one of its ends, possibly a read error. The chain has TRBV6-5 and TRBJ2-5; TRBD2 matches at 8 bases. The CDR3 spans 13 residues. The germline V gene encodes CDR1 MNHEY and CDR2 SVGAGI. The CDR3 sequence is CVSRIGGEETQYF. In DNA, the CDR3 is TGTGTCAGCAGGATCGGGGGGGAAGAGACCCAGTACTTC.

The chain is built from TRBV27 and TRBJ1-2, with TRBD1 identical over 9 bases. Germline assignment: CDR1 MNHEY and CDR2 SMNVEV (reference sequence). CDR3 length equals 17 residues. V was pared by 3 bases and J by 8 bases, with 16 bases of the junction left unmatched. Written as DNA, the CDR3 is TGTGCCAGCAGTTTGACCTCCCTCACAGGGGGCGCTGGGGGCTACACCTTC. Its translation is CASSLTSLTGGAGGYTF.

This clonotype was found once. The chain uses TRBV7-9 and TRBJ2-1; no definite D call. V was shortened by 5 bases and J by 8 bases, with 13 bases between the two germline ends. The CDR3 is 13 amino acids. The germline V gene has CDR1 SEHNR and CDR2 FQNEAQ (reference sequence). CDR3 loop: CASSVPAVDEQFF. CDR3 nucleotides: TGTGCCAGCAGCGTCCCTGCGGTTGATGAGCAGTTCTTC.

The CDR3 coding sequence is TGTGCCAGCAGCCCCTATTTGGGGAGGGCACCCCACAATGAGCAGTTCTTC. Amino acid sequence: CASSPYLGRAPHNEQFF. The genes are TRBV7-2 and TRBJ2-1, with 7 bases that match TRBD2. The length of the CDR3 is 17 residues. V shed 5 bases, J shed 5 bases, and the junction held 15 bases outside the gene matches. Germline lookup yields CDR1 SGHTA and CDR2 FQGNSA.

This clonotype was detected a few times. This chain connects TRBV6-1 to TRBJ1-1; D possibly corresponds to TRBD1 (6 bases). Germline loops: CDR1 MNHNS, CDR2 SASEGT. This CDR3 has 14 residues. V was pared by 6 bases and J by 6 bases, with 17 bases between. DNA for the CDR3: TGTGCCAGCAGGCCCGACCCGGACAGACCTGAAGCTTTCTTT. It is translated as CASRPDPDRPEAFF.

This chain connects TRBV6-1 to TRBJ2-5, with 7 nucleotides matching TRBD2. The CDR3 runs 12 residues. CDR1 and CDR2 (germline): MNHNS, SASEGT. With V trimmed by 8 bases and J by 4 bases, 4 bases remained unmatched. Here the CDR3 reads CASGRLAETQYF. The CDR3 nucleotides are TGTGCCAGCGGGCGACTAGCAGAGACCCAGTACTTC.

This clonotype occurred a few times. The chain is built from TRBV6-5 and TRBJ1-2; D is unclear. CDR1 and CDR2 from the germline V gene are MNHEY and SVGAGI. The CDR3 sequence is 15 residues long. V was pared by 5 bases and J by 4 bases, with 17 bases between. The DNA for the CDR3 is TGTGCCAGCAGTCCCCCGAACAGTCGAGGCTATGGCTACACCTTC. Translating gives CASSPPNSRGYGYTF.